The subject of this entry is one T cell receptor (beta chain). Its antigen target is currently unknown. There are no base qualities to consult, and no much larger clone falls within one base. The trial excluded patients who had a history of autoimmune disease or were on systemic immunosuppression. Peripheral blood for TCR sequencing was collected from all dose cohorts at baseline, on cycle 4 day 1, and on cycle 7 day 1. The samples were taken from a phase I, first-in-human, multicenter, open-label dose-escalation trial of ivuxolimab. Adults with locally advanced or metastatic melanoma, renal cell carcinoma, hepatocellular carcinoma or head and neck squamous cell carcinoma were enrolled in the trial. Before TCR sequencing, CD4+ and CD8+ T cells were separately sorted from peripheral blood. The source of the sample is a study of OX40 agonist ivuxolimab in advanced cancers. As for the study more broadly: Ivuxolimab was a fully human IgG2 agonistic monoclonal antibody targeting the costimulatory receptor OX40 (CD134). Intravenous ivuxolimab was administered to patients every 2 weeks at six dose levels: 0.01, 0.1, 0.3, 1.5, 3 and 10 mg/kg. Of the roughly 54 dose-escalation patients, hepatocellular carcinoma was present in about 20, melanoma in around 15, renal cell carcinoma in 9 and head and neck cancer in 9. In the dose-escalation cohort, approximately 82% of patients were male, and the mean age was approximately 55 years, with a range of roughly 20 to 80. Patients were allowed to have had prior anti-PD-1, anti-PD-L1 or anti-CTLA-4 therapy, and around two fifths of the dose-escalation patients had been treated with checkpoint inhibitors. Three dose-escalation patients achieved partial responses, one with hepatocellular carcinoma and two with cutaneous melanoma. Peripheral TCRbeta sequencing was intended to test whether TCR sequence diversity was altered and clonal T-cell expansion was caused by ivuxolimab. The paper describes the monotherapy dose-escalation part (N ≈ 49 patients) of the phase I trial of ivuxolimab.

For sequencing of the TCRbeta CDR3 region, genomic DNA was extracted from the sorted cells. TCRbeta CDR3 regions were sequenced using the immunoSEQ Assay. The clones in this table, taken by TCRdb from immuneACCESS, are in-frame only. Not every clone is retained; where verified, under half of the shortfall comes from an unresolved V gene, and the cause of the rest is unknown. For this sample the table gives 77,000 or so clones, of which roughly 88% were detected only once. The ten largest clonotypes hold about 1.8% of the sample. Overall study results and their limits: On average, CD8+ T cells showed more expanded clones than CD4+ T cells after ivuxolimab. In partial responders in the 0.1-3.0 mg/kg groups, normalized peripheral clonal expansion was found to be among the lowest, especially among CD8+ T cells. Low levels of normalized T-cell clonal expansion were also seen in some nonresponding patients. The antigen specificity of the peripheral T cells that underwent clonal expansion was not determined. At doses of 0.1 to 3.0 mg/kg, clonal expansion of both CD4+ and CD8+ blood T cells was observed from baseline to week 6.

V and J are trimmed by 0 bases and 4 bases, and the gene matches miss 6 bases of the junction. Taken from cysteine to phenylalanine, the CDR3 has 16 residues. Only the CDR3 DNA is retained, 48 bases long and in frame from the first base. Looking up the germline V gene yields CDR1 SGHVS and CDR2 FNYEAQ. The receptor was derived from an adult with an advanced solid tumor such as melanoma, head and neck, liver or kidney cancer. The source material was CD4+ or CD8+ T cells sorted from blood, sampled in a trial of the OX40 agonist ivuxolimab. The chain joins TRBV7-6 to TRBJ1-2; TRBD1 matches 9 bases in the middle. This receptor carries the CDR3 CASSLAGLGQGYGYTF. The nucleotides are TGTGCCAGCAGCTTAGCGGGGTTGGGACAGGGCTATGGCTACACCTTC.